The 15 T cell receptor beta chains reported below all come from one sample, sequenced in a study of cytomegalovirus exposure and HLA in healthy donors. With 60 Vbeta and 13 Jbeta primers, the PCR was carried out. Sequencing used immunoSEQ multiplex PCR; TCRdb keeps in-frame clones, though not all of them. The listing records fewer than 110,000 clones. The sequenced sample consisted of PBMCs. The receptors here all came from a man aged 40-49 years in good health and CMV-seronegative.

CDR3 DNA: TGCGCCAGCAGTGAGTCGATACGGGGGGGCCTTGAGACCCAGTACTTC. Its protein is CASSESIRGGLETQYF. The rearrangement links TRBV10-2 to TRBJ2-5; 8 bases fit TRBD2. The CDR3 runs 16 residues. With V trimmed by 0 bases and J by 5 bases, 8 bases remained unmatched. Germline V lookup: CDR1 WSHSY, CDR2 SAAADI.

The V gene is TRBV16, the J gene TRBJ1-4; TRBD1 is a possible D gene (5 bases). This CDR3 comprises 13 residues. V was pared by 2 bases and J by 8 bases, with 9 bases between. The germline V gene has CDR1 KGHSY and CDR2 FQNENV. This CDR3 is CASSQRGDEKLFF. The CDR3 DNA sequence: TGTGCCAGCAGCCAAAGGGGCGACGAAAAACTGTTTTTT.

This chain connects TRBV7-2 to TRBJ1-5; possibly TRBD1 for D (5 bases). From germline, CDR1 is SGHTA and CDR2 FQGNSA. CDR3 length equals 13 residues. Trimming shortened V by 6 bases and J by 5 bases, and 11 bases separated the two germline ends. The CDR3 loop reads CASSLIGDQPQHF. In DNA, the CDR3 is TGTGCCAGCAGTTTAATAGGGGATCAGCCCCAGCATTTT. The variable domain in full, completed from reference TRBV7-2 and TRBJ1-5, reads GAGVSQSPSNKVTEKGKDVELRCDPISGHTALYWYRQSLGQGLEFLIYFQGNSAPDKSGLPSDRFSAERTGGSVSTLTIQRTQQEDSAVYLCASSLIGDQPQHFGDGTRLSIL.

This chain links TRBV7-6 with TRBJ2-7; D perhaps matches TRBD1 (7 bases). This CDR3 is 13 amino acids long. The V gene lost 8 bases and the J gene lost 3 bases, with 14 bases spanning the gap. Germline V gives CDR1 SGHVS, CDR2 FNYEAQ. The CDR3: CASSRGVIYEQYF. In nucleotides, the CDR3 is TGTGCCAGCTCCAGGGGGGTGATCTACGAGCAGTACTTC.

The CDR3: CASRGGDYEQYF. The CDR3 DNA reads as TGTGCCAGCCGGGGGGGCGACTACGAGCAGTACTTC. This sequence joins TRBV21-1 and TRBJ2-7; TRBD2, the table's D call, was not compared with the DNA. TRBV21-1 is an annotated pseudogene. The length of the CDR3 is 12 residues.

The V and J genes are TRBV5-1 and TRBJ1-6, with D hard to call. The CDR3 covers 14 residues. Germline V CDR1 and CDR2: SGHRS, YFSETQ. V lost 3 bases to trimming and J lost 10 bases, with 14 bases between them. CDR3 amino acids: CASSSGTTESPLHF. The DNA of the CDR3 is TGCGCCAGCAGCTCAGGAACCACAGAGTCACCCCTCCACTTT.

On this clone itself: One end of the junction fails to match germline, which may point to a read error. The chain carries TRBV23-1 and TRBJ2-1; 8 bases match TRBD1. TRBV23-1 is treated as an ORF (open reading frame) with a function not yet certain. This CDR3 contains 9 residues. The CDR3 DNA is TGCGCCGGACGGGACAGGTGGGTCTTC. Translated: CAGRDRWVF.

The V and J genes are TRBV5-6 and TRBJ1-5; TRBD1 matches 10 bases. CDR1 SGHDT and CDR2 YYEEEE come from the germline V gene. This CDR3 region has 19 residues. J was trimmed by 1 base and V by 4 bases; bases with no gene match: 14. The CDR3, as DNA: TGTGCCAGCAGCCACCCGGGGACAGGGGAAGATGGGAGCAATCAGCCCCAGCATTTT. Translating gives CASSHPGTGEDGSNQPQHF. Drawing the rest from reference TRBV5-6 and TRBJ1-5, the complete variable domain is DAGVTQSPTHLIKTRGQQVTLRCSPKSGHDTVSWYQQALGQGPQFIFQYYEEEERQRGNFPDRFSGHQFPNYSSELNVNALLLGDSALYLCASSHPGTGEDGSNQPQHFGDGTRLSIL.

The chain has TRBV30 and TRBJ1-1, with TRBD1 matching over 8 bases. CDR1 is GTSNPN, CDR2 SVGIG, per germline (reference sequence). V trimming: 3 bases; J trimming: 4 bases; junction bases outside the gene matches: 10. The CDR3 sequence is 15 residues long. CDR3 sequence (DNA): TGTGCCTGGAGGGCACAGGGGGTGAGTCGCACTGAAGCTTTCTTT. This codes for CAWRAQGVSRTEAFF.

V is TRBV18 and J is TRBJ1-5, with 7 bases fitting TRBD1. Trimming at V came to 1 base and at J to 6 bases, leaving 9 bases not matched to a gene. CDR3 length equals 16 residues. CDR1 and CDR2 (germline): KGHSH, LQKENI. In nucleotides, the CDR3 is TGTGCCAGCTCACCACGGGGGCAGGGGGGAGGTCAGCCCCAGCATTTT. The encoded protein is CASSPRGQGGGQPQHF. The whole variable domain, filled in from reference TRBV18 and TRBJ1-5, reads NAGVMQNPRHLVRRRGQEARLRCSPMKGHSHVYWYRQLPEEGLKFMVYLQKENIIDESGMPKERFSAEFPKEGPSILRIQQVVRGDSAAYFCASSPRGQGGGQPQHFGDGTRLSIL.

This chain joins TRBV30 and TRBJ2-7; TRBD2 aligns across 7 bases. Trimming took 3 bases from V and 3 from J; bases not matched to a gene: 14. CDR1 and CDR2 (germline): GTSNPN, SVGIG (reference sequence). The CDR3 is 16 residues long. CDR3 sequence: CAWSAKAAGVSYEQYF. CDR3 bases: TGTGCCTGGAGCGCCAAGGCGGCGGGAGTAAGCTACGAGCAGTACTTC.

This sequence joins TRBV5-4 and TRBJ2-5, with 7 bases matching TRBD1. This CDR3 region has 14 residues. The germline gives CDR1 SGHNT, CDR2 YYREEE (reference sequence). V gave up 5 bases and J gave up 3 bases; unmatched junction bases: 7. The CDR3 sequence is CASSWDRVKETQYF. The CDR3, as DNA: TGTGCCAGCAGTTGGGACAGAGTGAAAGAGACCCAGTACTTC.

The chain employs TRBV5-1 and TRBJ2-3, with TRBD2 identical over 9 bases. The germline CDR1 and CDR2 sequences are SGHRS and YFSETQ. V shed 4 bases, J shed 6 bases, and the junction held 6 bases outside the gene matches. The CDR3 covers 14 residues. CDR3 sequence: CASSGTSSSDTQYF. Written as DNA, the CDR3 is TGCGCCAGCAGCGGGACTAGCAGTTCGGATACGCAGTATTTT. The full variable domain, in which reference TRBV5-1 and TRBJ2-3 provide the parts outside the CDR3, is KAGVTQTPRYLIKTRGQQVTLSCSPISGHRSVSWYQQTPGQGLQFLFEYFSETQRNKGNFPGRFSGRQFSNSRSEMNVSTLELGDSALYLCASSGTSSSDTQYFGPGTRLTVL.

V is TRBV6-6 and J is TRBJ1-5; TRBD1 might be the D (5 bases). Trimming cost V 6 bases and J 6 bases, with 12 bases left between them. Germline V gene lookup returns CDR1 MNHNY and CDR2 SVGAGI (reference sequence). The CDR3 is 13 residues long. CDR3: CASSQTQGQPQHF. Here the CDR3 DNA reads TGTGCCAGCAGCCAGACCCAGGGTCAGCCCCAGCATTTT.

The rearrangement links TRBV6-6 to TRBJ2-1; 7 nucleotides align to TRBD2. The CDR3 contains 13 residues. The V and J ends lost 4 bases and 8 bases, in that order; junction bases with no gene match: 5. CDR1 is MNHNY, CDR2 SVGAGI, per germline (reference sequence). The CDR3: CASSSLRGDEQFF. The CDR3 DNA reads TGTGCCAGCAGTTCCCTCCGGGGGGATGAGCAGTTCTTC.